Below are 32 T cell receptor beta chains sequenced from a single sample in a study of blood T cell repertoires in COVID-19. Here immunoSEQ multiplex PCR was the method, and the copy in TCRdb shows in-frame clones only, minus some. The sample contains under 250,000 clones, 80% to 90% of which appear only once. The source material was peripheral blood. These receptors originate from a human donor in a cohort sampled during active COVID-19.

The chain links TRBV28 to TRBJ1-3; 7 nucleotides match TRBD1. V gave up 2 bases and J gave up 2 bases; unmatched junction bases: 6. Germline V CDR1 and CDR2: MDHEN, SYDVKM. The CDR3 spans 16 residues. CDR3 loop: CASSLRGGFTGNTIYF. The CDR3 DNA reads as TGTGCCAGCAGTTTACGAGGGGGCTTTACTGGAAACACCATATATTTT.

V gene TRBV4-1 combines with J gene TRBJ2-2; 9 bases agree with TRBD2. CDR1 and CDR2 from the germline V gene are MGHRA and YSYEKL. The J segment lost 6 bases and the V segment lost 0 bases, leaving 20 bases of the junction unmatched. The CDR3 length is 21 residues. The CDR3: CASSQDRVVGGRARLAGELFF. CDR3 bases: TGCGCCAGCAGCCAAGATCGGGTAGTGGGCGGGAGGGCGAGGTTAGCCGGGGAGCTGTTTTTT.

This chain links TRBV10-3 with TRBJ2-7; 7 nucleotides match TRBD2. The length of the CDR3 is 13 residues. V was clipped by 6 bases and J by 6 bases; unmatched bases: 8. Germline V gene sequence: CDR1 ENHRY, CDR2 SYGVKD. As DNA, the CDR3 is TGTGCCATCAGCATTAGGGAGGGCCTCGAGCAGTACTTC. Translating it yields CAISIREGLEQYF.

V is TRBV20-1 and J is TRBJ2-1; TRBD2 matches 7 bases. This CDR3 has 14 residues. V lost 3 bases and J lost 10; bases outside the gene matches: 12. CDR1 is DFQATT and CDR2 is SNEGSKA in the germline V gene (reference sequence). The CDR3 nucleotides are TGCAGTGCTAGTTCGCGCGGGAGACGTGACGAGCAGTTCTTC. Its protein product is CSASSRGRRDEQFF.

The J gene is TRBJ1-1, the V gene TRBV2; maybe TRBD1 (5 bases). The V end was cut by 4 bases, the J end by 8 bases, with 14 bases between. Germline V lookup: CDR1 SNHLY, CDR2 FYNNEI. The CDR3 is 13 residues long. As DNA, the CDR3 is TGTGCCAGCAGTGTCCATCGGGACTCAGAAGCTTTCTTT. The encoded protein is CASSVHRDSEAFF.

V is TRBV18 and J is TRBJ2-2, with a tentative D call TRBD2 (6 bases). V lost 2 bases to trimming and J lost 0 bases, with 16 bases between them. Germline CDR1 reads KGHSH; CDR2 reads LQKENI. The CDR3 is 18 amino acids. This chain's CDR3 is CASSPRSSSGANTGELFF. CDR3 nucleotide sequence: TGTGCCAGCTCACCAAGATCGAGTAGCGGAGCGAACACCGGGGAGCTGTTTTTT.

As DNA, the CDR3 is TGTGCCAGCAGCTGGACCGGGACAGGGGTTATTGGCTACACCTTC. Translated, it gives CASSWTGTGVIGYTF. The chain is built from TRBV5-6 and TRBJ1-2, with TRBD1 matching over 10 bases. The CDR3 length is 15 residues. With V trimmed by 3 bases and J by 7 bases, 9 bases remained unmatched. Germline V lookup: CDR1 SGHDT, CDR2 YYEEEE. The full variable domain, with the rest looked up from reference TRBV5-6 and TRBJ1-2, is DAGVTQSPTHLIKTRGQQVTLRCSPKSGHDTVSWYQQALGQGPQFIFQYYEEEERQRGNFPDRFSGHQFPNYSSELNVNALLLGDSALYLCASSWTGTGVIGYTFGSGTRLTVV.

This chain joins TRBV10-1 and TRBJ1-2; TRBD1 matches 7 bases. Germline V CDR1 and CDR2: WNHNN, SYGVQD (reference sequence). CDR3 length: 14 amino acids. Trimming removed 2 bases from V and 4 bases from J; junction bases left unmatched: 4. DNA for the CDR3: TGCGCCAGCAGTGAGACCCGGACAGGCTATGGCTACACCTTC. This sequence encodes CASSETRTGYGYTF.

Note on this clone: Other DNA variants within this sample encode the same CDR3. The rearrangement joins TRBV3-1 (or the pseudogene TRBV3-2) to TRBJ1-5; D gene uncertain. Germline CDR1 is LGHDT and CDR2 is YNNKEL (reference sequence). V was cut by 2 bases and J by 1 base, with 9 bases left in between. This CDR3 spans 15 amino acids. The CDR3 loop reads CASSQSGGSNQPQHF. CDR3 DNA: TGTGCCAGCAGCCAATCGGGAGGGAGCAATCAGCCCCAGCATTTT.

CDR3: CASSEGGETEAFF. CDR3 bases: TGTGCCAGCAGCGAAGGGGGCGAAACTGAAGCTTTCTTT. The chain couples TRBV9 to TRBJ1-1; 7 bases are shared with TRBD1. The germline gives CDR1 SGDLS, CDR2 YYNGEE. The CDR3 consists of 13 residues. J lost 5 bases, V lost 3 bases, and 4 bases had no gene match.

The J gene is TRBJ2-1, the V gene TRBV5-1; possible D gene TRBD2, 6 bases. V shed 4 bases and J shed 0 bases, with 11 bases lying between them. The CDR3 has 15 residues. Germline CDR1 and CDR2: SGHRS and YFSETQ. CDR3 sequence reads: CASSNSGGSYNEQFF. CDR3 in DNA: TGCGCCAGCAGCAACTCCGGGGGCTCCTACAATGAGCAGTTCTTC.

The rearrangement uses TRBV7-2 and TRBJ2-2; 16 nucleotides match TRBD2. This CDR3 is built from 19 residues. Trimming cost V 5 bases and J 2 bases; bases outside gene matches: 8. Germline CDR1 reads SGHTA; CDR2 reads FQGNSA. This chain's CDR3 is CASSRGLAGGPSNTGELFF. CDR3 bases: TGTGCCAGCAGCCGGGGACTAGCGGGAGGGCCGTCTAACACCGGGGAGCTGTTTTTT.

V gene TRBV18 combines with J gene TRBJ2-1; 12 bases are shared with TRBD2. The junction had 7 bases not matched to a gene; V was cut back by 3 bases and J by 7 bases. CDR1 is KGHSH and CDR2 is LQKENI in the germline V gene. The CDR3 has 16 amino acids. Here the CDR3 DNA reads TGTGCCAGCTCACCCTTGACTAGCGGGAGTGGTAATGAGCAGTTCTTC. It translates to CASSPLTSGSGNEQFF.

The chain recombines TRBV10-3 with TRBJ1-4, with 11 bases lining up with TRBD1. Germline V CDR1 and CDR2: ENHRY, SYGVKD. The J segment lost 10 bases and the V segment lost 8 bases, leaving 3 bases of the junction unmatched. The length of the CDR3 is 12 residues. The CDR3 DNA reads TGTGCCATCGGGGGACAGGGGGGAAAACTGTTTTTT. This encodes CAIGGQGGKLFF.

The chain uses TRBV19 and TRBJ1-5; a possible D gene is TRBD1 (5 bases). This CDR3 spans 13 amino acids. CDR1 and CDR2 from the germline V gene are LNHDA and SQIVND (reference sequence). V lost 3 bases and J lost 7, with 10 bases in between. The CDR3: CASSIGQGQPQHF. CDR3 in DNA: TGTGCCAGTAGTATTGGTCAGGGCCAGCCCCAGCATTTT.

The chain recombines TRBV25-1 with TRBJ2-2; D gene ambiguous. This CDR3 contains 15 residues. The V and J ends lost 0 bases and 0 bases respectively, with 5 bases between them. Germline loops: CDR1 MGHDK, CDR2 SYGVNS. CDR3 DNA: TGTGCCAGCAGTGAATATCAGACGAACACCGGGGAGCTGTTTTTT. This translates into CASSEYQTNTGELFF.

The chain joins TRBV7-9 to TRBJ1-2, with 7 nucleotides matching TRBD1. Trimming took 1 base from V and 6 from J; bases not matched to a gene: 8. This CDR3 comprises 15 residues. Germline CDR1 is SEHNR and CDR2 is FQNEAQ (reference sequence). CDR3 region: CASSLEVDRFHGYTF. The CDR3 DNA sequence: TGTGCCAGCAGCTTAGAAGTGGACAGGTTCCATGGCTACACCTTC.

The J gene is TRBJ2-3, the V gene TRBV5-8; TRBD1 matches 10 bases. The CDR3 extends over 16 amino acids. CDR1 and CDR2 from the germline V gene are SGHTS and YDEGEE. V lost 4 bases to trimming and J lost 2 bases; unmatched junction nucleotides: 7. The CDR3 region is CASSLTGGFFTDTQYF. As DNA, the CDR3 is TGTGCCAGCAGCCTGACAGGGGGCTTTTTCACAGATACGCAGTATTTT.

The CDR3 is CASSTGTGTSGRGSYEQYF. In DNA form, the CDR3 reads TGTGCCAGTAGTACTGGGACAGGGACCAGCGGGAGAGGGTCCTACGAGCAGTACTTC. The genes are TRBV19 and TRBJ2-7; a possible D gene is TRBD1 (9 bases). V was shortened by 4 bases and J by 1 base, with 26 bases between the two germline ends. This CDR3 spans 19 amino acids. Looked up from germline, CDR1 is LNHDA and CDR2 is SQIVND (reference sequence).

This chain connects TRBV7-8 to TRBJ2-1; TRBD2 agrees at 8 bases. The V gene end was trimmed by 6 bases and the J gene end by 10 bases; junction bases not matched to a gene: 17. Germline V lookup: CDR1 SGHVS, CDR2 FQNEAQ. This CDR3 has 16 residues. The CDR3 DNA follows: TGTGCCAGCAGGGATACTAGCGGATCCCTTGGGGGGGAGCAGTTCTTC. It codes for CASRDTSGSLGGEQFF.

This chain joins TRBV27 and TRBJ1-4, with a possible D match to TRBD1 (5 bases). V gave up 3 bases and J gave up 7 bases, with 15 bases separating them. This CDR3 has 15 residues. Germline loops: CDR1 MNHEY, CDR2 SMNVEV (reference sequence). In DNA, the CDR3 is TGTGCCAGCAGTTTCACCAGGGTTAGGAGTGAAAAACTGTTTTTT. This codes for CASSFTRVRSEKLFF.

The V call is TRBV3-1 (or the pseudogene TRBV3-2), the J call TRBJ1-6, with D hard to call. V lost 0 bases and J lost 4, with 7 bases in between. Looked up from germline, CDR1 is LGHDT and CDR2 is YNNKEL (reference sequence). This CDR3 has 15 residues. The CDR3 loop reads CASSQDRWYNSPLHF. CDR3 bases: TGTGCCAGCAGCCAAGACAGATGGTATAATTCACCCCTCCACTTT.

This clone was recorded a few times. The CDR3 sequence: CASSYSFTRAYEQYF. The CDR3 DNA follows: TGTGCCAGCAGTTACTCGTTTACGCGAGCCTACGAGCAGTACTTC. The chain combines TRBV6-5 with TRBJ2-7; D is uncertain. This CDR3 is built from 15 residues. CDR1 and CDR2 from the germline V gene are MNHEY and SVGAGI. V shed 0 bases and J shed 2 bases, with 11 bases lying between them.

The genes are TRBV5-1 and TRBJ2-7, with 7 bases that match TRBD1. Trimming took 0 bases from V and 1 from J; bases not matched to a gene: 10. The CDR3 has 17 residues. Per germline, CDR1 SGHRS and CDR2 YFSETQ. CDR3 nucleotides: TGCGCCAGCAGCTTGGGCCCCGACAGGGCGCCTTCCTACGAGCAGTACTTC. As protein: CASSLGPDRAPSYEQYF.

Concerning this clone itself: This specimen includes other DNA sequences encoding the same CDR3. V gene TRBV27 combines with J gene TRBJ2-7; 8 bases fit TRBD1. The ends lost 2 bases at V and 2 bases at J; junction bases unmatched: 2. The CDR3 length is 14 residues. Germline CDR1 MNHEY, CDR2 SMNVEV (reference sequence). CDR3 sequence: CASSLRQGPYEQYF. The CDR3 DNA follows: TGTGCCAGCAGTTTAAGACAGGGGCCCTACGAGCAGTACTTC.

The gene calls are TRBV11-1 and TRBJ2-5; a possible D gene is TRBD1 (6 bases). This CDR3 comprises 15 residues. V was trimmed by 1 base and J by 7 bases, leaving 16 bases between them. Germline lookup yields CDR1 SGHAT and CDR2 FQDESV (reference sequence). CDR3 sequence: CASSLVRQGKGTQYF. The CDR3 DNA reads as TGTGCCAGCAGCTTAGTTCGGCAGGGGAAGGGGACCCAGTACTTC.

The chain has TRBV6-6 and TRBJ2-1; no definite D call. From germline, CDR1 is MNHNY and CDR2 SVGAGI (reference sequence). The V end was cut by 4 bases, the J end by 8 bases, with 6 bases between. The CDR3 is 11 amino acids. CDR3 sequence reads: CASSFLHEQFF. CDR3 coding DNA: TGTGCCAGCAGTTTCCTCCATGAGCAGTTCTTC.

V usage is TRBV2 and J usage is TRBJ2-2, with 13 nucleotides matching TRBD2. The trim removed 6 bases at V and 5 bases at J, leaving 12 bases unmatched. The CDR3 consists of 18 residues. Germline CDR1 SNHLY, CDR2 FYNNEI. CDR3 residues: CASSGTSGRALRTGELFF. The CDR3 region has the DNA TGTGCCAGCAGCGGAACTAGCGGGAGGGCCCTAAGAACCGGGGAGCTGTTTTTT.

The chain combines TRBV29-1 with TRBJ2-7, with TRBD1 matching over 8 bases. The CDR3 runs to 15 residues. The V gene end was trimmed by 6 bases and the J gene end by 5 bases; junction bases not matched to a gene: 15. Looked up from germline, CDR1 is SQVTM and CDR2 is ANQGSEA. The CDR3 DNA reads as TGCAGCGTCCACGCAGGGCAGACAGGGGTCAACGAGCAGTACTTC. This translates into CSVHAGQTGVNEQYF.

The chain combines TRBV6-6 with TRBJ2-7; 9 bases agree with TRBD1. Germline assignment: CDR1 MNHNY and CDR2 SVGAGI (reference sequence). The CDR3 spans 12 residues. The V gene end was trimmed by 6 bases and the J gene end by 7 bases; junction bases not matched to a gene: 4. CDR3 protein: CASRPGTGEQYF. DNA of the CDR3: TGTGCCAGCAGACCCGGGACAGGGGAGCAGTACTTC.

CDR3 sequence reads: CASSHRRGALNEQFF. CDR3 coding DNA: TGTGCCAGCAGCCATCGTCGGGGGGCCCTCAATGAGCAGTTCTTC. The rearrangement joins TRBV28 to TRBJ2-1; TRBD2 might be the D (7 bases). Trimming removed 6 bases at V and 6 bases at J, with 18 bases between. Germline CDR1 MDHEN, CDR2 SYDVKM. CDR3 length: 15 residues.

The gene calls are TRBV10-1 and TRBJ2-1; D not certain. Per the germline V gene, CDR1 is WNHNN and CDR2 is SYGVQD (reference sequence). The V gene lost 2 bases and the J gene lost 9 bases, with 11 bases spanning the gap. This CDR3 has 13 residues. CDR3 amino acids: CASSEVLRSEQFF. CDR3 nucleotide sequence: TGCGCCAGCAGTGAGGTCCTACGGAGTGAGCAGTTCTTC.